The rows below give T cell receptor beta chains drawn from one sample of a study of blood T cell repertoires in COVID-19. Produced via immunoSEQ multiplex PCR; TCRdb's table is partial and in-frame only. The data contain tens of thousands of clones, 88% of them singletons. Sequences were obtained from peripheral blood. Every receptor here comes from a human donor with active COVID-19. The donor label of this sample is uncertain. CDR3s include the opening cysteine and the closing phenylalanine or tryptophan. A D gene is named only where the DNA matches it firmly. The listing skips clone size in some rows; elsewhere it reads once, few, many or a size class.

d_gene: .; v_gene: TRBV6-5; j_gene: TRBJ2-6; abundance: .; CDR3aa: CASSFRGSGANVLTF; CDR3nt: TGTGCCAGCAGTTTCAGGGGATCTGGGGCCAACGTCCTGACTTTC
d_gene: .; v_gene: TRBV9; j_gene: TRBJ2-1; abundance: .; CDR3aa: CASSVGDLAIEQFF; CDR3nt: TGTGCCAGCAGCGTAGGAGATCTAGCGATTGAGCAGTTCTTC
d_gene: TRBD2; v_gene: TRBV5-5; j_gene: TRBJ2-7; abundance: .; CDR3aa: CASSEQLAGTYEQYF; CDR3nt: TGTGCCAGCAGCGAACAGCTAGCGGGGACCTACGAGCAGTACTTC
d_gene: .; v_gene: TRBV6-5; j_gene: TRBJ1-1; abundance: .; CDR3aa: CASSYSARVNTEAFF; CDR3nt: TGTGCCAGCAGTTACTCCGCCAGGGTGAACACTGAAGCTTTCTTT
d_gene: .; v_gene: TRBV3-1/TRBV3-2; j_gene: TRBJ2-7; abundance: .; CDR3aa: CASSQVRQNSYEQYF; CDR3nt: TGTGCCAGCAGCCAAGTAAGACAGAACTCCTACGAGCAGTACTTC
d_gene: .; v_gene: TRBV5-5; j_gene: TRBJ1-3; abundance: .; CDR3aa: CASSLGVAGNSGNTIYF; CDR3nt: TGTGCCAGCAGCTTAGGAGTAGCGGGTAACTCTGGAAACACCATATATTTT
d_gene: .; v_gene: TRBV2; j_gene: TRBJ1-5; abundance: .; CDR3aa: CASTKSAQGGNQPQHF; CDR3nt: TGTGCCAGCACCAAAAGCGCCCAGGGTGGCAATCAGCCCCAGCATTTT
d_gene: TRBD2; v_gene: TRBV2; j_gene: TRBJ2-1; abundance: once; CDR3aa: CAGESQRGGREQFF; CDR3nt: TGTGCCGGGGAGTCCCAGCGGGGGGGACGTGAGCAGTTCTTC
d_gene: TRBD1; v_gene: TRBV6-5; j_gene: TRBJ2-7; abundance: .; CDR3aa: CASSYSNRGLYEQYF; CDR3nt: TGTGCCAGCAGTTACTCGAACAGGGGGCTCTACGAGCAGTACTTC
d_gene: .; v_gene: TRBV5-1; j_gene: TRBJ2-3; abundance: once; CDR3aa: CASRAKDTQYF; CDR3nt: TGCGCCAGCAGAGCCAAAGATACGCAGTATTTT
d_gene: .; v_gene: TRBV5-4; j_gene: TRBJ1-2; abundance: few; CDR3aa: CASSRDRINYGYTF; CDR3nt: TGTGCCAGCAGCCGAGACAGAATCAACTATGGCTACACCTTC
d_gene: TRBD2; v_gene: TRBV5-4; j_gene: TRBJ2-3; abundance: .; CDR3aa: CASSLDGGRRSTDTQYF; CDR3nt: TGTGCCAGCAGCTTGGATGGCGGGAGGCGAAGCACAGATACGCAGTATTTT
d_gene: TRBD1; v_gene: TRBV10-3; j_gene: TRBJ1-3; abundance: .; CDR3aa: CAAGIGTGGPTIYF; CDR3nt: TGTGCCGCCGGGATCGGGACAGGCGGACCCACCATATATTTT
d_gene: .; v_gene: TRBV2; j_gene: TRBJ1-6; abundance: .; CDR3aa: CASSYVVGDSPLHF; CDR3nt: TGTGCCAGCAGTTACGTCGTAGGGGATTCACCCCTCCACTTT
d_gene: .; v_gene: TRBV10-2; j_gene: TRBJ2-4; abundance: once; CDR3aa: CASWTGNIQYF; CDR3nt: TGCGCCAGCTGGACGGGGAACATTCAGTACTTC
d_gene: TRBD2; v_gene: TRBV11-3; j_gene: TRBJ2-7; abundance: .; CDR3aa: CASRAGTSGSSSYEQYF; CDR3nt: TGTGCCAGCAGAGCCGGGACTAGCGGGTCAAGCTCCTACGAGCAGTACTTC
d_gene: .; v_gene: TRBV7-3; j_gene: TRBJ1-1; abundance: .; CDR3aa: CASSLMAGSLNGGNTEAFF; CDR3nt: TGTGCCAGCAGCTTAATGGCGGGGTCCCTCAACGGCGGGAACACTGAAGCTTTCTTT
d_gene: .; v_gene: TRBV18; j_gene: TRBJ2-3; abundance: .; CDR3aa: CASSPETDTQYF; CDR3nt: TGTGCCAGCTCACCGGAGACAGATACGCAGTATTTT
d_gene: TRBD2; v_gene: TRBV9; j_gene: TRBJ2-5; abundance: .; CDR3aa: CASSLRSTSGRGETQYF; CDR3nt: TGTGCCAGCAGCTTACGCTCGACTAGCGGGAGAGGGGAGACCCAGTACTTC
d_gene: .; v_gene: TRBV5-6; j_gene: TRBJ1-3; abundance: once; CDR3aa: CASSAYSYSGNTIYF; CDR3nt: TGTGCCAGCAGCGCATACAGTTACTCTGGAAACACCATATATTTT
d_gene: TRBD1; v_gene: TRBV29-1; j_gene: TRBJ2-5; abundance: .; CDR3aa: CSGDRGRGETQYF; CDR3nt: TGCAGCGGGGACAGGGGAAGAGGAGAGACCCAGTACTTC
d_gene: TRBD1; v_gene: TRBV11-3; j_gene: TRBJ2-7; abundance: .; CDR3aa: CASTFRQGVVGEQYF; CDR3nt: TGTGCCAGCACCTTTCGACAGGGGGTTGTTGGCGAGCAGTACTTC
d_gene: TRBD1; v_gene: TRBV19; j_gene: TRBJ1-5; abundance: .; CDR3aa: CATDRGHDNQPQHF; CDR3nt: TGTGCCACGGACAGGGGGCATGACAATCAGCCCCAGCATTTT
d_gene: TRBD1; v_gene: TRBV5-1; j_gene: TRBJ2-3; abundance: .; CDR3aa: CASSLAQGAQTDTQYF; CDR3nt: TGCGCCAGCAGCTTGGCCCAGGGGGCGCAGACAGATACGCAGTATTTT
d_gene: TRBD1; v_gene: TRBV11-3; j_gene: TRBJ2-4; abundance: .; CDR3aa: CASSSRDREGNIQYF; CDR3nt: TGTGCCAGCAGCTCCCGGGACAGGGAGGGAAACATTCAGTACTTC
d_gene: .; v_gene: TRBV19; j_gene: TRBJ2-2; abundance: .; CDR3aa: CASSIPTADSTGELFF; CDR3nt: TGTGCCAGTAGTATCCCGACAGCAGATTCGACCGGGGAGCTGTTTTTT
d_gene: .; v_gene: TRBV30; j_gene: TRBJ1-1; abundance: once; CDR3aa: CAWSIRTEEAFF; CDR3nt: TGTGCCTGGAGTATCCGGACAGAAGAAGCTTTCTTT
d_gene: .; v_gene: TRBV19; j_gene: TRBJ1-2; abundance: .; CDR3aa: CASSIRGVDGYTF; CDR3nt: TGTGCCAGTAGTATTCGGGGTGTTGATGGCTACACCTTC
d_gene: .; v_gene: TRBV7-3; j_gene: TRBJ2-3; abundance: .; CDR3aa: CASSRNSGTMTDTQYF; CDR3nt: TGTGCCAGCAGCCGTAATTCCGGGACAATGACAGATACGCAGTATTTT
d_gene: .; v_gene: TRBV5-1; j_gene: TRBJ1-6; abundance: .; CDR3aa: CASSSIRGGLSPLHF; CDR3nt: TGCGCCAGCAGCTCCATCCGGGGGGGGCTTTCACCCCTCCACTTT
d_gene: .; v_gene: TRBV6-5; j_gene: TRBJ2-5; abundance: .; CDR3aa: CASSFDRSETQYF; CDR3nt: TGTGCCAGCAGTTTTGACAGGTCAGAGACCCAGTACTTC
d_gene: TRBD1; v_gene: TRBV7-9; j_gene: TRBJ2-7; abundance: .; CDR3aa: CASSDRVSHEQYF; CDR3nt: TGTGCCAGCAGCGACAGGGTATCCCACGAGCAGTACTTC
d_gene: .; v_gene: TRBV7-9; j_gene: TRBJ1-1; abundance: .; CDR3aa: CASSWGGTEAFF; CDR3nt: TGTGCCAGCAGCTGGGGCGGCACTGAAGCTTTCTTT
d_gene: .; v_gene: TRBV7-2; j_gene: TRBJ2-5; abundance: once; CDR3aa: CASSPSGLGQETQYF; CDR3nt: TGTGCCAGCAGCCCAAGCGGGTTGGGCCAAGAGACCCAGTACTTC
d_gene: TRBD1; v_gene: TRBV6-5; j_gene: TRBJ1-5; abundance: few; CDR3aa: CASSQTYRGHQPQHF; CDR3nt: TGTGCCAGCAGTCAAACCTACAGGGGGCATCAGCCCCAGCATTTT
d_gene: .; v_gene: TRBV6-2/TRBV6-3; j_gene: TRBJ2-7; abundance: .; CDR3aa: CASSYRDSREQYF; CDR3nt: TGTGCCAGCAGTTACCGGGACTCCCGCGAGCAGTACTTC
d_gene: .; v_gene: TRBV15; j_gene: TRBJ1-1; abundance: .; CDR3aa: CATSRADRTSEAFF; CDR3nt: TGTGCCACCAGCAGAGCCGACAGGACATCTGAAGCTTTCTTT
d_gene: TRBD2; v_gene: TRBV11-2; j_gene: TRBJ2-1; abundance: .; CDR3aa: CASSTIAGGRNEQFF; CDR3nt: TGTGCCAGCAGCACTATAGCGGGGGGGAGGAATGAGCAGTTCTTC
d_gene: .; v_gene: TRBV6-1; j_gene: TRBJ1-2; abundance: .; CDR3aa: CASSESGVYGYTF; CDR3nt: TGTGCCAGCAGTGAGTCGGGTGTCTATGGCTACACCTTC
d_gene: .; v_gene: TRBV7-2; j_gene: TRBJ2-7; abundance: .; CDR3aa: CASSLEQGYEQYF; CDR3nt: TGTGCCAGCAGCTTAGAACAGGGCTACGAGCAGTACTTC
d_gene: TRBD1; v_gene: TRBV5-1; j_gene: TRBJ2-7; abundance: few; CDR3aa: CASSPGTGSSYEQYF; CDR3nt: TGCGCCAGCAGCCCTGGGACAGGGAGCTCCTACGAGCAGTACTTC
d_gene: TRBD1; v_gene: TRBV5-1; j_gene: TRBJ2-5; abundance: .; CDR3aa: CASSLSGGGETQYF; CDR3nt: TGCGCCAGCAGTCTTTCAGGGGGCGGAGAGACCCAGTACTTC
d_gene: TRBD1; v_gene: TRBV2; j_gene: TRBJ2-7; abundance: once; CDR3aa: CASSDDVRDRDYEQYF; CDR3nt: TGTGCCAGCAGTGATGACGTCCGGGACAGGGACTACGAGCAGTACTTC
d_gene: .; v_gene: TRBV28; j_gene: TRBJ2-7; abundance: .; CDR3aa: CASLGTRSSYEQYF; CDR3nt: TGTGCCAGTCTCGGGACAAGGAGCTCCTACGAGCAGTACTTC
d_gene: TRBD2; v_gene: TRBV4-3; j_gene: TRBJ2-3; abundance: once; CDR3aa: CASSQTFSGGGTDTQYF; CDR3nt: TGCGCCAGCAGCCAAACTTTTAGCGGGGGCGGCACAGATACGCAGTATTTT
d_gene: .; v_gene: TRBV5-4; j_gene: TRBJ2-2; abundance: few; CDR3aa: CASSPGSRDTGELFF; CDR3nt: TGTGCCAGCAGCCCGGGGTCCCGAGACACCGGGGAGCTGTTTTTT
d_gene: TRBD1; v_gene: TRBV9; j_gene: TRBJ1-2; abundance: .; CDR3aa: CASSVAVFVRGDYGYTF; CDR3nt: TGTGCCAGCAGCGTAGCTGTTTTCGTCAGGGGGGACTATGGCTACACCTTC
d_gene: TRBD2; v_gene: TRBV30; j_gene: TRBJ2-7; abundance: few; CDR3aa: CAWNDLAGDGEQYF; CDR3nt: TGTGCCTGGAACGACCTAGCGGGGGACGGCGAGCAGTACTTC
d_gene: TRBD2; v_gene: TRBV2; j_gene: TRBJ2-3; abundance: .; CDR3aa: CASSGVAGAYTQYF; CDR3nt: TGTGCCAGCAGTGGGGTAGCGGGGGCATATACGCAGTATTTT
d_gene: .; v_gene: TRBV6-5; j_gene: TRBJ1-5; abundance: .; CDR3aa: CASLLSFYSNQPQHF; CDR3nt: TGTGCCAGCCTTCTATCTTTTTATAGCAATCAGCCCCAGCATTTT